This paragraph reports one TCR beta chain. This record belongs to a study of blood T cell repertoires in COVID-19. For the study at large: Whether acute or convalescent, the COVID-19 samples came from the United States, Italy and Spain. In each case, the material was cDNA or gDNA derived from T cells, B-cell-depleted T cells, or PBMCs.

Original data processing: Scientists estimated how many nucleated cells there were by amplifying reference gene primers. Some clones are missing from TCRdb's copy, which holds only in-frame ones; the method was immunoSEQ multiplex PCR. V and J calls and clone size are copied from that table; D and trimming were computed from the DNA. Among around 200,000 clones listed, about 85% were seen once. Germline lookup yields CDR1 SGHTS and CDR2 YDEGEE. The CDR3 spans 15 residues. The junction had 1 base not matched to a gene; V was cut back by 2 bases and J by 2 bases. This chain connects TRBV5-8 to TRBJ2-7; 13 bases match TRBD2. Sequencing input: peripheral blood. This TCR was sampled from a man aged 35 to 55 with acute or convalescent COVID-19. The CDR3 nucleotides are TGTGCCAGCAGCTTAACTAGCGGGAGGGCCTACGAGCAGTACTTC. Translating gives CASSLTSGRAYEQYF.